A selection of T cell receptor beta chains follows, all from one sample in a study of blood T cell repertoires in COVID-19. TCRdb's copy holds only in-frame clones and misses some; the assay was immunoSEQ multiplex PCR. This table holds around 42,000 clones, 70% to 80% found once. The sample taken for sequencing was peripheral blood. The source of these receptors is a man aged 65 to 85 with active or convalescent COVID-19. Both conserved end residues are part of each CDR3. D genes are given only for firm matches. The size field is filled for only some rows; it gives once, few, many or a size class.

NA | TRBJ1-4 | once | TRBV11-2 | CASAKGDKEKLFF | TGTGCCAGCGCCAAGGGGGATAAAGAAAAACTGTTTTTT
TRBD2 | TRBJ2-7 | NA | TRBV2 | CASSAQGVAGGYEQYF | TGTGCCAGCAGTGCCCAGGGGGTAGCGGGGGGCTACGAGCAGTACTTC
TRBD2 | TRBJ2-5 | once | TRBV5-1 | CASSLEGAGGSETQYF | TGCGCCAGCAGCTTGGAGGGAGCGGGGGGTTCGGAGACCCAGTACTTC
TRBD1 | TRBJ2-7 | NA | TRBV11-3 | CASSLLGQGNEQYF | TGTGCCAGCAGCTTATTGGGACAGGGCAACGAGCAGTACTTC
NA | TRBJ1-6 | NA | TRBV2 | CASSELRSGLGSPLHF | TGTGCCAGCAGTGAATTGAGAAGCGGTTTGGGTTCACCCCTCCACTTT
NA | TRBJ1-3 | NA | TRBV6-5 | CASSYSTMGGGNTIYF | TGTGCCAGCAGTTACTCAACAATGGGGGGTGGAAACACCATATATTTT
TRBD1 | TRBJ1-3 | NA | TRBV6-5 | CASRGTDPGNTIYF | TGTGCCAGCAGAGGGACAGACCCTGGAAACACCATATATTTT
TRBD1 | TRBJ1-1 | NA | TRBV11-2 | CASSRDRNTEAFF | TGTGCCAGCAGTCGGGACAGGAACACTGAAGCTTTCTTT
TRBD1 | TRBJ2-5 | NA | TRBV18 | CASSSKAGTGETQYF | TGTGCCAGCTCATCAAAAGCCGGGACAGGAGAGACCCAGTACTTC
TRBD1 | TRBJ1-1 | few | TRBV7-2 | CASSLTDRGEYTEAFF | TGTGCCAGCAGCTTAACTGACAGGGGAGAATACACTGAAGCTTTCTTT
NA | TRBJ1-1 | NA | TRBV6-5 | CASLGRAEAFF | TGTGCCAGCCTCGGGAGGGCCGAAGCTTTCTTT
NA | TRBJ2-5 | NA | TRBV7-9 | CASSFMVSETQYF | TGTGCCAGCAGCTTCATGGTTAGCGAGACCCAGTACTTC
TRBD1 | TRBJ1-1 | NA | TRBV29-1 | CSGLQDRGIEAFF | TGCAGCGGCCTTCAAGACAGGGGGATAGAAGCTTTCTTT
NA | TRBJ2-3 | few | TRBV19 | CASKGDGTDTQYF | TGTGCCAGTAAGGGGGATGGCACAGATACGCAGTATTTT
NA | TRBJ1-1 | few | TRBV6-5 | CASSYLAGANTEAFF | TGTGCCAGCAGTTATTTGGCAGGGGCGAACACTGAAGCTTTCTTT
NA | TRBJ1-5 | NA | TRBV28 | CASHSPASNQPQHF | TGTGCCAGCCACTCCCCAGCGAGCAATCAGCCCCAGCATTTT
NA | TRBJ2-7 | NA | TRBV6-5 | CASGTGSSFFYEQYF | TGTGCCAGCGGTACGGGATCGTCTTTTTTCTACGAGCAGTACTTC
NA | TRBJ1-4 | NA | TRBV5-6 | CASSLAREGIELFF | TGTGCCAGCAGCCTGGCTCGGGAGGGTATCGAACTGTTTTTT
NA | TRBJ1-4 | NA | TRBV2 | CASARGTNEKLFF | TGTGCCAGCGCGAGAGGGACTAATGAAAAACTGTTTTTT
NA | TRBJ1-3 | NA | TRBV9 | CASSVVRYSLFNTIYF | TGTGCCAGCAGCGTAGTCCGGTACAGCCTTTTTAACACCATATATTTT
TRBD1 | TRBJ1-6 | NA | TRBV3-1/TRBV3-2 | CASSPRPGQGVSPLHF | TGTGCCAGCAGCCCGAGACCGGGACAGGGGGTTTCACCCCTCCACTTT
NA | TRBJ1-3 | NA | TRBV28 | CASSAEDTIYF | TGTGCCAGCAGTGCGGAGGACACCATATATTTT